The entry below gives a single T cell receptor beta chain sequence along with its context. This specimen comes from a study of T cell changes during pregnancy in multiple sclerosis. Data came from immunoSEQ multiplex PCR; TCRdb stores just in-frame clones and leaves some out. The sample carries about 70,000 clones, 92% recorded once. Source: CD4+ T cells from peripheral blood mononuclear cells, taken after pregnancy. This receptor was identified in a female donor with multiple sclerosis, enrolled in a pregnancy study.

The DNA of the CDR3 is TGCGCCAGCAGTCGGGACAGGGTTAGCTCCTACGAGCAGTACTTC. This translates into CASSRDRVSSYEQYF. This chain connects TRBV5-1 to TRBJ2-7, with 9 bases aligning to TRBD1. The CDR3 is 15 amino acids. The J segment lost 0 bases and the V segment lost 5 bases, leaving 6 bases of the junction unmatched. From germline, CDR1 is SGHRS and CDR2 YFSETQ.